What follows are 30 T cell receptor beta chains derived from one specimen sequenced in a study of blood T cell repertoires in COVID-19. Produced via immunoSEQ multiplex PCR; TCRdb's table is partial and in-frame only. The sample has 350,000 to 400,000 clones; roughly 91% are singletons. Sequencing was done on a sample of PBMCs or T cells enriched from blood (not recorded which). These receptors originate from a woman aged 18 to 35 who had recovered from COVID-19.

The chain couples TRBV5-1 to TRBJ2-1; 7 bases are shared with TRBD1. The germline V gene has CDR1 SGHRS and CDR2 YFSETQ. V trimming: 1 base; J trimming: 0 bases; junction bases outside the gene matches: 13. The CDR3 is 19 residues long. For the CDR3, the DNA is TGCGCCAGCAGCTTGATGACCTGGACAGGTCAGAGCTCCTACAATGAGCAGTTCTTC. Translation: CASSLMTWTGQSSYNEQFF.

This chain connects TRBV7-6 to TRBJ2-1, with 7 bases fitting TRBD2. V was pared by 4 bases and J by 5 bases, with 23 bases of the junction left unmatched. This CDR3 has 20 amino acids. Per the germline V gene, CDR1 is SGHVS and CDR2 is FNYEAQ. DNA of the CDR3: TGTGCCAGCAGCTCCCCGGGGGAGCGGGGAGGGTTGGGAGTCGACAATGAGCAGTTCTTC. It encodes CASSSPGERGGLGVDNEQFF.

The chain is built from TRBV10-3 and TRBJ2-2; perhaps TRBD2 as D (5 bases). CDR1 and CDR2 (germline): ENHRY, SYGVKD. This CDR3 contains 12 residues. The V gene lost 1 base and the J gene lost 8 bases, with 5 bases spanning the gap. Written as DNA, the CDR3 is TGTGCCATCAGTGAGTGGAGGGGGGAGCTGTTTTTT. Encoded protein: CAISEWRGELFF.

The CDR3 sequence is CASRAGPLFGNQPQHF. In nucleotides, the CDR3 is TGTGCCTCCCGAGCAGGGCCCCTCTTTGGCAATCAGCCCCAGCATTTT. The rearrangement links TRBV2 to TRBJ1-5, with a weak D call TRBD1 (5 bases). With 11 bases removed from V and 2 bases from J, the gap between germline ends came to 22 bases. CDR3 size: 16 residues. Germline values: CDR1 SNHLY, CDR2 FYNNEI.

The chain employs TRBV7-8 and TRBJ2-7, with D maybe TRBD2 (5 bases). Germline assignment: CDR1 SGHVS and CDR2 FQNEAQ. There are 17 residues in the CDR3. V lost 1 base, J lost 4 bases, and 20 bases lay in between. Here the CDR3 reads CASSLGDSGIFLYEQYF. The DNA of the CDR3 is TGTGCCAGCAGCTTAGGGGATTCCGGGATCTTCCTTTACGAGCAGTACTTC.

The chain recombines TRBV12-3 or TRBV12-4 with TRBJ1-5, with D unclear. V shed 3 bases and J shed 7 bases, with 10 bases lying between them. This CDR3 is 13 amino acids long. CDR3 region: CASSFTRNQPQHF. CDR3 DNA sequence: TGTGCCAGCAGTTTTACGAGGAACCAGCCCCAGCATTTT.

The gene calls are TRBV6-6 and TRBJ2-7, with TRBD1 matching 8 bases. Per germline, CDR1 MNHNY and CDR2 SVGAGI (reference sequence). V lost 6 bases, J lost 3 bases, and 7 bases stayed unmatched. The CDR3 totals 14 residues. The CDR3 DNA follows: TGTGCCAGCAGGTCCGGGACAGGAGACTACGAGCAGTACTTC. This gives the protein CASRSGTGDYEQYF.

In its sample, this clone was seen a few times. V is TRBV5-6 and J is TRBJ1-3, with D tentatively TRBD1 (6 bases). CDR1 is SGHDT, CDR2 YYEEEE, per germline. There are 14 residues in the CDR3. The V end lost 4 bases, the J end lost 5 bases, and 13 bases lay between the germline ends. CDR3 amino acids: CASSPRDIRNTIYF. The CDR3, as DNA: TGTGCCAGCAGCCCCCGGGACATCCGAAACACCATATATTTT.

The chain employs TRBV19 and TRBJ1-4; TRBD1 matches at 7 bases. The CDR3 consists of 14 residues. Germline loops: CDR1 LNHDA, CDR2 SQIVND (reference sequence). The J segment lost 7 bases and the V segment lost 2 bases, leaving 4 bases of the junction unmatched. In nucleotides, the CDR3 is TGTGCCAGTAGTATAAGGGGGCTGAGTGAAAAACTGTTTTTT. Translated: CASSIRGLSEKLFF.

The chain combines TRBV7-9 with TRBJ2-2, with 8 positions matching TRBD2. The germline V gene encodes CDR1 SEHNR and CDR2 FQNEAQ (reference sequence). V lost 2 bases and J lost 3; bases outside the gene matches: 8. The CDR3 consists of 17 residues. The CDR3 bases are TGTGCCAGCAGCTTACCGGGACTAGTTTTCGACACCGGGGAGCTGTTTTTT. This sequence encodes CASSLPGLVFDTGELFF.

This chain connects TRBV9 to TRBJ2-3; D remains unclear. V lost 0 bases, J lost 0 bases, and 5 bases lay in between. The CDR3 extends over 14 amino acids. The germline V gene encodes CDR1 SGDLS and CDR2 YYNGEE. CDR3 loop: CASSVGHSTDTQYF. Here the CDR3 DNA reads TGTGCCAGCAGCGTAGGACACAGCACAGATACGCAGTATTTT.

The rearrangement links TRBV7-2 to TRBJ2-5; 14 nucleotides align to TRBD2. V trimming: 6 bases; J trimming: 5 bases; junction bases outside the gene matches: 5. The CDR3 runs 15 residues. The germline V gene has CDR1 SGHTA and CDR2 FQGNSA. DNA for the CDR3: TGTGCCAGCAGACCGACTAGCGGGGGGGCGGAGACCCAGTACTTC. It codes for CASRPTSGGAETQYF.

This chain links TRBV28 with TRBJ1-5; D is undetermined. V lost 10 bases and J 5 bases, leaving 12 bases between the germline ends. The CDR3 contains 12 residues. Germline V CDR1 and CDR2: MDHEN, SYDVKM. Here the CDR3 DNA reads TGTGCCACAACACGGGATGATCAGCCCCAGCATTTT. This codes for CATTRDDQPQHF. Using reference TRBV28 and TRBJ1-5 for the parts outside the CDR3, the full variable domain is DVKVTQSSRYLVKRTGEKVFLECVQDMDHENMFWYRQDPGLGLRLIYFSYDVKMKEKGDIPEGYSVSREKKERFSLILESASTNQTSMYLCATTRDDQPQHFGDGTRLSIL.

The chain carries TRBV11-2 and TRBJ1-5; no clear D. The V end was cut by 6 bases, the J end by 5 bases, with 14 bases between. The CDR3 covers 14 residues. Looked up from germline, CDR1 is SGHAT and CDR2 is FQNNGV. The CDR3 DNA sequence: TGTGCCAGCAGTCCTTCGGGGAACTATCAGCCCCAGCATTTT. Protein sequence: CASSPSGNYQPQHF.

V and J are TRBV20-1 and TRBJ2-2, with D hard to call. The CDR3 covers 16 residues. CDR1 DFQATT and CDR2 SNEGSKA come from the germline V gene (reference sequence). Trimming took off 3 bases at V and 4 bases at J, with 18 bases between the two ends. In nucleotides, the CDR3 is TGCAGTGCTAGTGGGCAGGCTGGGCGTCGCACCGGGGAGCTGTTTTTT. Protein sequence: CSASGQAGRRTGELFF.

Points on this clone: Other DNA sequences within the sample encode an identical CDR3. The V call is TRBV7-9, the J call TRBJ1-2; no reliable D call. The V gene's germline CDR1 is SEHNR and CDR2 FQNEAQ (reference sequence). The germline V and J ends were trimmed by 0 bases and 3 bases, with 8 bases remaining between them. This CDR3 has 14 residues. The DNA of the CDR3 is TGTGCCAGCAGCTTAGCGCTTGCAGACTATGGCTACACCTTC. Its protein is CASSLALADYGYTF.

The V gene is TRBV5-5, the J gene TRBJ2-5; the match to TRBD1 covers 7 bases. The CDR3 runs to 18 residues. With V trimmed by 4 bases and J by 2 bases, 17 bases remained unmatched. From germline, CDR1 is SGHKS and CDR2 YYEKEE (reference sequence). CDR3 protein: CASSRLPQGKGLQETQYF. The CDR3 nucleotides read TGTGCCAGCAGCCGCCTCCCACAGGGGAAAGGACTGCAAGAGACCCAGTACTTC.

The V call is TRBV3-1 (or the pseudogene TRBV3-2), the J call TRBJ2-3, with 11 bases fitting TRBD2. In germline, CDR1 is LGHDT, CDR2 YNNKEL (reference sequence). The J segment lost 4 bases and the V segment lost 0 bases, leaving 9 bases of the junction unmatched. The CDR3 sequence is 18 residues long. The DNA for the CDR3 is TGTGCCAGCAGCCAAGATTGGGTAGCGGGGGGGTCGGCAGATACGCAGTATTTT. Protein: CASSQDWVAGGSADTQYF.

This clone was observed a single time. The V gene is TRBV14, the J gene TRBJ1-2; tentative D call: TRBD1 (6 bases). Germline V gives CDR1 SGHDN, CDR2 FVKESK. Trimming removed 1 base from V and 7 bases from J, with 10 bases in between. This CDR3 has 13 amino acids. The CDR3 DNA reads TGTGCCAGCAGCCAAGCTGAGGGGGTTGGCTACACCTTC. It translates to CASSQAEGVGYTF.

The rearrangement uses TRBV7-8 and TRBJ2-5; the match to TRBD1 covers 11 bases. Germline trimming cut 1 base from V and 4 bases from J; bases unmatched to any gene: 8. This CDR3 is built from 17 residues. In germline, CDR1 is SGHVS, CDR2 FQNEAQ. The CDR3 DNA follows: TGTGCCAGCAGCTTAGAATCATTTGGACAGGGGGCAGAGACCCAGTACTTC. Translating it yields CASSLESFGQGAETQYF.

The V call is TRBV19, the J call TRBJ2-1, with 9 bases lining up with TRBD2. Trimming cost V 5 bases and J 7 bases; bases outside gene matches: 6. The CDR3 runs to 14 residues. In germline, CDR1 is LNHDA, CDR2 SQIVND (reference sequence). The CDR3 nucleotides are TGTGCCAGTAGTCGGGATAGCGGGGGAAATGAGCAGTTCTTC. It specifies CASSRDSGGNEQFF.

V gene TRBV6-5 combines with J gene TRBJ1-2; no clear D gene. This CDR3 is built from 13 residues. V lost 0 bases to trimming and J lost 0 bases, with 2 bases between them. Per the germline V gene, CDR1 is MNHEY and CDR2 is SVGAGI. The CDR3: CASSYSANYGYTF. The CDR3 bases are TGTGCCAGCAGTTACTCCGCTAACTATGGCTACACCTTC.

The chain uses TRBV7-9 and TRBJ2-1, with D possibly being TRBD2 (5 bases). V was shortened by 3 bases and J by 1 base, with 10 bases between the two germline ends. The germline V gene encodes CDR1 SEHNR and CDR2 FQNEAQ (reference sequence). The CDR3 sequence is 15 residues long. Here the CDR3 reads CASSFSGKSYNEQFF. The CDR3 DNA follows: TGTGCCAGCAGCTTCTCGGGGAAGTCCTACAATGAGCAGTTCTTC.

The chain links TRBV20-1 to TRBJ1-3, with D unclear. V was clipped by 3 bases and J by 1 base, with 7 bases between them. The CDR3 has 13 amino acids. CDR1 and CDR2 (germline): DFQATT, SNEGSKA (reference sequence). The chain's CDR3 is CSASSGSGNTIYF. The CDR3 nucleotides read TGCAGTGCTAGTTCGGGGTCTGGAAACACCATATATTTT.

V and J are TRBV5-8 and TRBJ1-5; possible D gene TRBD1, 6 bases. Germline values: CDR1 SGHTS, CDR2 YDEGEE. Trimming stripped 1 base from V and 7 bases from J, with 12 bases between. This CDR3 contains 14 residues. The CDR3 loop reads CASSLYRANQPQHF. DNA for the CDR3: TGTGCCAGCAGCTTGTACAGGGCGAACCAGCCCCAGCATTTT.

The J gene is TRBJ2-6, the V gene TRBV28; unclear D gene. Germline CDR1 and CDR2: MDHEN and SYDVKM. The CDR3 consists of 14 residues. Trimming took 6 bases from V and 0 from J, leaving 6 bases between them. The CDR3: CASSTSSGANVLTF. The CDR3 DNA sequence: TGTGCCAGCAGCACGAGCTCTGGGGCCAACGTCCTGACTTTC.

This rearrangement joins TRBV7-9 to TRBJ1-4; unclear D gene. Germline loops: CDR1 SEHNR, CDR2 FQNEAQ (reference sequence). The CDR3 is made up of 16 amino acids. Trimming left V 1 base short and J 7 bases short, with 16 bases between. CDR3 residues: CASSLDSGGRIEKLFF. The CDR3 coding sequence is TGTGCCAGCAGCTTAGATTCAGGCGGGCGGATTGAAAAACTGTTTTTT.

The chain couples TRBV11-3 to TRBJ2-1; no clear D. The V end lost 1 base, the J end lost 0 bases, and 10 bases lay between the germline ends. Germline V gene data show CDR1 as SGHNT and CDR2 as YENEEA. CDR3 length: 16 amino acids. The CDR3 is CASSLGGSSSYNEQFF. The CDR3 nucleotides read TGTGCCAGCAGCTTAGGCGGCAGCAGCTCCTACAATGAGCAGTTCTTC.

The CDR3 sequence: CASSQDRPGSSGANVLTF. CDR3 DNA: TGTGCCAGCAGCCAAGATCGTCCAGGTTCCTCTGGGGCCAACGTCCTGACTTTC. The chain links TRBV4-2 to TRBJ2-6; the D is unclear. V was shortened by 0 bases and J by 0 bases, with 12 bases between the two germline ends. The CDR3 is 18 amino acids. The germline CDR1 and CDR2 sequences are LGHNA and YNFKEQ.

The chain couples TRBV11-3 to TRBJ2-1; D is undetermined. Germline lookup yields CDR1 SGHNT and CDR2 YENEEA. The CDR3 is 13 amino acids. Trimming stripped 5 bases from V and 5 bases from J, with 10 bases between. The CDR3 here is CASSPSRNNEQFF. In DNA, the CDR3 is TGTGCCAGCAGCCCGTCCAGAAACAATGAGCAGTTCTTC.